This T cell receptor (beta chain) was identified during a study of T cells in Graves' hyperthyroidism and ophthalmopathy. There were TCR beta CDR3 regions amplified from RNA transcripts. HTBI primers were employed in a first-round RT-PCR of the TCR CDR3. In TCRdb, the multiplex PCR reads were re-called with MiXCR into one record per CDR3 protein. The table has about 700,000 distinct CDR3 sequences, approximately 14% seen once. This clonotype was counted ten times or more. What it recognizes is unknown. V gave up 6 bases and J gave up 7 bases, with 14 bases separating them. Germline CDR1 is SGHNT and CDR2 is YYREEE (reference sequence). This CDR3 has 13 amino acids. Whole-study results and caveats: Blood shared most expanded thyroid clonotypes above 0.001.

Orbital computed tomography and thyroid ultrasound, together with serum TRAb and thyroxine and clinical symptoms, were used for diagnoses. Isolation of PBMCs was performed on about 9.9 ml fresh peripheral blood. The sequencing input was blood. The chain joins TRBV5-4 to TRBJ2-1; TRBD2 is a possible D gene (6 bases). This clonotype was obtained from a woman aged 18 to 35 with Graves' hyperthyroidism. The CDR3: CASTLATGNEQFF. As DNA, the CDR3 is TGTGCCAGCACCCTAGCGACGGGGAATGAGCAGTTCTTC.